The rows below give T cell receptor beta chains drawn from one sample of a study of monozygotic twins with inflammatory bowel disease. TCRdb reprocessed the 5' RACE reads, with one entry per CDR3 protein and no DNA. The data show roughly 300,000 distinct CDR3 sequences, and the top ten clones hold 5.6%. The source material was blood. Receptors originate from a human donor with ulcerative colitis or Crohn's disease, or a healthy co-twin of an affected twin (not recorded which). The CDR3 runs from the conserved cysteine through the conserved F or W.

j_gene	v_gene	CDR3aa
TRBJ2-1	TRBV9	CASSVDGREWNEQFF
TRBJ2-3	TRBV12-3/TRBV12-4	CASWGTDTQYF
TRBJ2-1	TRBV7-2	CASSLLAGGNNEQFF
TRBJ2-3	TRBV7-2	CASSFGVDTQYF
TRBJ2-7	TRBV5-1	CASSQIAGETWEQYF
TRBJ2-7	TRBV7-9	CASRPTGFSYEQYF
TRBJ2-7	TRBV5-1	CASSLESPGHEQYF
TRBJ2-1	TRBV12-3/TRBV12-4	CASSLSVKGKTNEQFF
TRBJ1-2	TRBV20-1	CSARVPLLSYGYTF
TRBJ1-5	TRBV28	CASSLLGTGENQPQHF
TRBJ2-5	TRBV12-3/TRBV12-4	CASSLRGETQYF
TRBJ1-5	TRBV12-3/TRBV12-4	CASTFPGNNQPQHF
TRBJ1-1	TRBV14	CASSQVAGLNTEAFF
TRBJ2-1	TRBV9	CASSVGTSGIVYNEQFF
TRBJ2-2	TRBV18	CASSQQQGSNTGELFF
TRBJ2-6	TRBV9	CASSVGVGLSSGANVLTF
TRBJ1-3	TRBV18	CASSPRVVSGNTIYF
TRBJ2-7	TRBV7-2	CASSLGSKGSVQYF
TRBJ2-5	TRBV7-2	CASSPWTSGGETQYF
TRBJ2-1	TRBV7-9	CASSLPGLASSYNEQFF
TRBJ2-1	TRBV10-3	CAISAGLAGVGWNEQFF
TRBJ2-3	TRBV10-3	CAISDPQPQTDTQYF
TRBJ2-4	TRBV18	CASSVSGGPKNIQYF
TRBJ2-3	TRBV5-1	CASSLNVDTDTQYF
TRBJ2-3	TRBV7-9	CASSAILAGSSDTQYF
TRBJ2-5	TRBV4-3	CASSQGRLAGAGETQYF
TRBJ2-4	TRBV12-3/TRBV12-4	CASSSGQLAKNIQYF
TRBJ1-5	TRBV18	CASSPELSGADQPQHF
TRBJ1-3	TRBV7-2	CASSLAADSGNTIYF
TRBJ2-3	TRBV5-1	CASSTLGREGPSITDTQYF
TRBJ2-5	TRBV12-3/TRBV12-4	CASSPGGRTETQYF
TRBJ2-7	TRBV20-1	CSARAGSGAPSSYEQYF
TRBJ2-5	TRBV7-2	CASSLAPGTVQETQYF
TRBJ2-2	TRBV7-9	CAPDRANTGELFF
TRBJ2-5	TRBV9	CASSVGLAGTQYF
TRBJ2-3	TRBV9	CASSTSGISTDTQYF
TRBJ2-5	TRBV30	CAWTKVQLAGGQETQYF
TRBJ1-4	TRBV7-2	CASSLDWQNEKLFF
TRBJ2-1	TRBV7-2	CASSLVFGTGSSNEQFF
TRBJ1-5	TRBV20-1	CSARVLGRNNQPQHF
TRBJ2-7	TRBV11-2	CASSSTVRFTYEQYF
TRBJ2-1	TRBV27	CASRGLFRISDEQFF
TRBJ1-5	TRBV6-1	CASSIRQFFQPQHF
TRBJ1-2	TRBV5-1	CASSLILGGHGYTF
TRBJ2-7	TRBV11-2	CASSLYEGQYF
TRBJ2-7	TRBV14	CASSQDSGGFYEQYF
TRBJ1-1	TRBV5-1	CASSPDRGGGPFEAFF
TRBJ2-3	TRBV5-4	CASSHRLAGDTDTQYF
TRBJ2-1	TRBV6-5	CASSYVEVAYNEQFF
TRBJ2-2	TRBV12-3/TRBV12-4	CASTQGGSNTGELFF
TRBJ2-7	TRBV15	CATSRGQRPEQYF
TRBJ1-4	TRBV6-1	CASTKEGGAGEKLFF
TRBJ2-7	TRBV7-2	CASSLAVGRMVGEQYF
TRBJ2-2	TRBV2	CASSDRGSQIPRGNTGELFF
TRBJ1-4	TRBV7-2	CASSPGDRVNEKLFF